This TCR beta chain was recovered during a study of T cells in tuberculosis. Study background: T cells were selected with CD1B tetramers loaded with glucose monomycolate. Study-level findings and limits: Low-affinity CD1B-GMM tetramer-binding T cells may have been missed.

This clone was observed once. Repertoires were generated with immunoSEQ multiplex PCR, while TCRdb's copy carries only in-frame clones and drops some. The data show about 54,000 clones, with roughly 86% seen just once and 20% to 25% held by the top ten. After thawing and overnight rest, PBMC were stained with GMM-loaded CD1B tetramer, viability dye and anti-CD3 for sorting. The lipid loaded on the CD1B tetramers was C32 glucose monomycolate from Rhodococcus equi. Tetramer-sorted PBMC had been CD14 monocyte-depleted before freezing. Each donor contributed roughly 92,000 sorted tetramer-negative cells. This sequence originates from an adult woman with latent tuberculosis. Sequenced material: CD1b-GMM tetramer-negative cells sorted from PBMCs.

CDR3 DNA sequence: TGTGCCAGCAGCCGCACGCTCACTAGGAGTTCCTACGAGCAGTACTTC. Translated, it gives CASSRTLTRSSYEQYF. This chain uses TRBV14 with TRBJ2-7, with D possibly matching TRBD2 (5 bases). The germline V gene has CDR1 SGHDN and CDR2 FVKESK. Trimming stripped 4 bases from V and 1 base from J, with 17 bases between. CDR3 length: 16 amino acids.